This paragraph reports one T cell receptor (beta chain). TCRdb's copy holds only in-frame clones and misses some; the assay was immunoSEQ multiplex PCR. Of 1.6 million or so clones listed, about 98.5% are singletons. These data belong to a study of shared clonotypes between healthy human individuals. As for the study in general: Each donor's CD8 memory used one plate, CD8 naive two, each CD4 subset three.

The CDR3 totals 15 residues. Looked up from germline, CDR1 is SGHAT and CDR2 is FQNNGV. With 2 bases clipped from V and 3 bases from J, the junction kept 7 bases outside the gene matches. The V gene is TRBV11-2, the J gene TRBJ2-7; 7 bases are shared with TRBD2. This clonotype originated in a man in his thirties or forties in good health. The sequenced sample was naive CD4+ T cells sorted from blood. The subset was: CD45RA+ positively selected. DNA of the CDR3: TGTGCCAGCAGCTTAATGGGCGGGAGCTACTACGAGCAGTACTTC. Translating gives CASSLMGGSYYEQYF.